The TCR beta chain described here comes from a study of blood T cell repertoires in COVID-19 (dated by TCRdb to 2020 to 2022). For context, the study as a whole: The collaborator samples originated in the United States, Italy and Spain and spanned the acute and convalescent phases of COVID-19. The material from the prospective study consisted of cDNA or gDNA derived from T cells, B-cell-depleted T cells, or PBMCs. Deeply sampled blood TCRbeta repertoires from subjects exposed to, actively infected with, or recovered from COVID-19 were included in the dataset. The repertoires were released in a freely available public database intended as a resource for research on the immune response to SARS-CoV-2. Samples came from the ongoing ImmuneRACE study (first 160 participants) plus 1,254 subjects from 6 global collaborators. Sample metadata almost always included a de-identified subject ID, COVID-19 status, age in years and sex. Where available, HLA class I and class II types were obtained from metadata supplied by the sample provider rather than from assay-based typing. General conclusions and limits of the study: The quantity of clinical and demographic metadata differed by source and by participant and was supplied without curation.

V and J are trimmed by 4 bases and 0 bases, and the gene matches miss 13 bases of the junction. Looking up the germline V gene (reference sequence) yields CDR1 LNHDA and CDR2 SQIVND. Reading from cysteine to phenylalanine, the CDR3 counts 18 amino acids. CDR3 DNA only is kept here, 54 bases in frame from base 1. TCRbeta CDR3 regions were amplified from genomic DNA using the immunoSEQ Assay, a bias-controlled multiplex PCR. As for how the authors treated the data: The number of nucleated cells in each sample was estimated from the amplification of reference gene primers within the assay. Sequence reads were collapsed and filtered to measure the absolute abundance of every unique TCRbeta CDR3 rearrangement. For each sample, productive Simpson clonality was calculated by taking the square root of Simpson's diversity index across productive rearrangements. TCRdb holds this immuneACCESS table with in-frame rearrangements only. Some clones are missing; in checked studies, unresolved V genes explain under half, and the rest has no known cause. V and J calls and clone size are given by that table; D and trimming were obtained from the DNA. The sample includes more than 200,000 clones, with about four fifths observed a single time. Clones ranked in the top ten supply under 5% of the sample.

Notes on this clone: The antigen this receptor binds is unknown. The record has no base qualities; no much larger clone is one base away.

Whole blood was collected in K2EDTA tubes by collaborating institutions according to the institutions' own protocols. For TCRbeta analysis, collaborators shipped samples in one of three forms: frozen whole blood, isolated PBMCs, or DNA extracted from either of those sample types. This TCR was recovered from a man aged 50 to 59 with active or convalescent COVID-19. The rearranged chain carries TRBV19 and TRBJ2-3; 7 bases in between match TRBD1. Input material: peripheral blood. DNA sequence: TGTGCCAGTAGTACCCAAGCCACGGGACAGACTAGCACAGATACGCAGTATTTT. It encodes CASSTQATGQTSTDTQYF.